The 13 T cell receptor beta chains reported below all come from one sample, sequenced in a study of vaccination effects on CD4 cells after COVID-19. Antigen-specific CD4+ T cells were first expanded with viral peptide pools by the ViraFEST assay and only then sequenced. Culturing for roughly 10 days preceded CD4+ T cell isolation. BNT162b2 vaccine or mRNA-1273 vaccine was given to participants in two doses. These receptors' antigens are unknown. Clones were sequenced by immunoSEQ multiplex PCR, and TCRdb holds only the in-frame ones, with some missing. The sample has about 66,000 clones; around three quarters are singletons. This material consisted of CD4+ T cells from PBMCs cultured with HCoV-OC43 spike peptides, taken after COVID-19 vaccination. Subset given: HCoV-OC43 spike overlapping peptide pool stimulation. These receptors came from a human donor who received a COVID-19 vaccine.

The chain couples TRBV6-5 to TRBJ1-2, with 9 bases fitting TRBD1. The CDR3 has 15 amino acids. V was pared by 6 bases and J by 1 base, with 6 bases of the junction left unmatched. The germline V gene encodes CDR1 MNHEY and CDR2 SVGAGI. The CDR3 region is CASSPGQGINYGYTF. CDR3 DNA sequence: TGTGCCAGCAGCCCCGGACAGGGGATTAACTATGGCTACACCTTC.

The V call is TRBV5-1, the J call TRBJ1-2; D call uncertain. V was cut by 0 bases and J by 4 bases, with 16 bases left in between. The CDR3 spans 16 residues. Germline V lookup: CDR1 SGHRS, CDR2 YFSETQ. The CDR3 coding sequence is TGCGCCAGCAGCTTGGCATTCTCCAGGACCGTCTATGGCTACACCTTC. It is translated as CASSLAFSRTVYGYTF.

This clone has a single count. The chain uses TRBV4-2 and TRBJ1-1, with D hard to call. CDR1 LGHNA and CDR2 YNFKEQ come from the germline V gene. CDR3 length: 16 residues. Trimming removed 2 bases from V and 4 bases from J, with 17 bases in between. CDR3 in DNA: TGTGCCAGCAGCCAACATCAAGACATCCTAGGCACTGAAGCTTTCTTT. Protein sequence: CASSQHQDILGTEAFF.

The chain has TRBV6-1 and TRBJ2-4, with 7 positions matching TRBD1. Germline V gene data show CDR1 as MNHNS and CDR2 as SASEGT. This CDR3 contains 14 residues. With V trimmed by 0 bases and J by 9 bases, 5 bases remained unmatched. The DNA of the CDR3 is TGTGCCAGCAGTGAAGCACCACAGGGGACCATTCAGTACTTC. Encoded protein: CASSEAPQGTIQYF.

The CDR3 is CASSLRANFLYSNQPQHF. The CDR3 region has the DNA TGTGCCAGCAGTCTCAGGGCCAACTTCCTTTATAGCAATCAGCCCCAGCATTTT. V gene TRBV6-6 combines with J gene TRBJ1-5, with a possible D match to TRBD1 (5 bases). Germline CDR1 reads MNHNY; CDR2 reads SVGAGI (reference sequence). This CDR3 region has 18 residues. V dropped 5 bases and J dropped 0 bases, with 20 bases sitting between them.

DNA of the CDR3: TGTGCCAGCAGCCTCGCAAGAAACACCATATATTTT. This codes for CASSLARNTIYF. V is TRBV12-3 or TRBV12-4 and J is TRBJ1-3; D unresolved. CDR3 size: 12 residues. V lost 6 bases and J 5 bases, leaving 8 bases between the germline ends.

This clone showed up just a few times. V and J are TRBV25-1 and TRBJ1-6, with D perhaps matching TRBD1 (5 bases). There are 13 residues in the CDR3. Trimming cost V 3 bases and J 7 bases, with 7 bases left between them. The V gene's germline CDR1 is MGHDK and CDR2 SYGVNS. CDR3 nucleotides: TGTGCCAGCAGTGACGCAGGGAATTCACCCCTCCACTTT. It translates to CASSDAGNSPLHF. The entire variable domain, with the rest obtained from reference TRBV25-1 and TRBJ1-6, is as follows: EADIYQTPRYLVIGTGKKITLECSQTMGHDKMYWYQQDPGMELHLIHYSYGVNSTEKGDLSSESTVSRIRTEHFPLTLESARPSHTSQYLCASSDAGNSPLHFGNGTRLTVT.

CDR3 protein: CASSLSGFPGEQYV. Written as DNA, the CDR3 is TGCGCCAGCAGCTTGTCCGGCTTCCCTGGCGAGCAGTACGTC. The chain couples TRBV5-1 to TRBJ2-7; D remains ambiguous. In germline, CDR1 is SGHRS, CDR2 YFSETQ. V lost 1 base and J lost 6, with 14 bases in between. The CDR3 totals 14 residues.

The V gene is TRBV25-1, the J gene TRBJ2-3; no definite D call. Deletions cut 1 base from V and 5 bases from J, with 4 bases between. CDR1 and CDR2 from the germline V gene are MGHDK and SYGVNS. The CDR3 loop spans 12 amino acids. The CDR3 sequence: CASSEWVDTQYF. CDR3 DNA: TGTGCCAGCAGTGAATGGGTAGATACGCAGTATTTT.

The chain joins TRBV5-1 to TRBJ2-5; 7 bases align to TRBD2. V shed 3 bases, J shed 6 bases, and the junction held 11 bases outside the gene matches. The CDR3 spans 15 residues. Germline loops: CDR1 SGHRS, CDR2 YFSETQ. The CDR3 coding sequence is TGCGCCAGCAGCTCTAGATTTGACGGGGGGAAGACCCAGTACTTC. It encodes CASSSRFDGGKTQYF.

The chain links TRBV7-9 to TRBJ1-6; D unclear. This CDR3 spans 14 amino acids. V gave up 2 bases and J gave up 3 bases, with 5 bases separating them. The V gene's germline CDR1 is SEHNR and CDR2 FQNEAQ (reference sequence). CDR3 coding DNA: TGTGCCAGCAGCTTAAACCTCTATAATTCACCCCTCCACTTT. Translation: CASSLNLYNSPLHF.

The J gene is TRBJ2-3, the V gene TRBV18; 8 positions agree with TRBD2. Germline values: CDR1 KGHSH, CDR2 LQKENI. Trimming at V came to 6 bases and at J to 3 bases, leaving 5 bases not matched to a gene. The CDR3 covers 14 residues. The DNA of the CDR3 is TGTGCCAGCTCCGTCGGGGGGGCGACAGATACGCAGTATTTT. As protein: CASSVGGATDTQYF.

Relative to its sample, this clone is medium-sized. The chain joins TRBV6-2 or TRBV6-3 to TRBJ1-6; D uncertain. V was shortened by 4 bases and J by 14 bases, with 18 bases between the two germline ends. Per the germline V gene, CDR1 is MNHEY and CDR2 is SVGEGT. The CDR3 has 14 residues. The CDR3 DNA reads as TGTGCCAGCAGTTCCCGGAGCGGCGGGGAGACCCTCCACTTT. Translating gives CASSSRSGGETLHF.